The TCR beta chain described here comes from a study of early T cells in non-severe SARS-CoV-2 infection. This clonotype is labeled medium-sized (0.01 to 0.1%). TCRdb fed the 5' RACE reads into MiXCR, producing one record per CDR3 protein. The sample lists 95,000 to 150,000 distinct CDR3 sequences, under 15% occurring once. The germline CDR1 and CDR2 sequences are SGHTA and FQGNSA. The V end lost 2 bases, the J end lost 7 bases, and 14 bases lay between the germline ends. CDR3 length: 14 amino acids. The chain recombines TRBV7-2 with TRBJ2-5; D is undetermined. Input material: whole blood. The receptor was derived from an adult who was a healthcare worker with PCR-confirmed SARS-CoV-2 infection or an uninfected control (not recorded which). In nucleotides, the CDR3 is TGTGCCAGCAGCTTACTGGGCGCCGCGGCGACCCAGTACTTC. It codes for CASSLLGAAATQYF.